The clone carrying this TCR beta chain was seen at least ten times. Its antigen is not identified. Germline loops: CDR1 SGHNT, CDR2 YYREEE (reference sequence). Trimming took 2 bases from V and 5 from J, leaving 14 bases between them. This CDR3 region has 15 residues. These data belong to a study of T-cell reconstitution after alpha-beta-depleted transplantation in children. It was with unique molecular identifiers that the TCRbeta library was prepared. TCRdb re-called the PCR reads through MiXCR, storing one row per CDR3 protein. The sample lists 55,000 to 90,000 distinct CDR3 sequences; 4.9% were seen once. General study points: T-cell counts and diversity at one year following transplant were attributed mainly to newly produced T cells. The high TCRbeta diversity at day 60 in some patients came from surviving recipient T cells and thymic progenitors. Several hundred expanded graft clones reportedly supplied alpha-beta T cells about two months after transplant.

The source was PBMCs, mostly from graft donor cells, collected 180 days after TCRalphabeta/CD19-depleted stem cell transplant. The chain employs TRBV5-4 and TRBJ2-1; a weak D match, TRBD2 (7 bases). This TCR derives from a boy in the first two years of life who had a stem cell transplant for acute myeloid leukemia, so the T cells may come from the graft donor. This CDR3 is CASSFPGGPDNEQFF. The CDR3 bases are TGTGCCAGCAGCTTTCCCGGGGGGCCCGACAATGAGCAGTTCTTC. Full variable domain (remainder filled in from reference TRBV5-4 and TRBJ2-1): ETGVTQSPTHLIKTRGQQVTLRCSSQSGHNTVSWYQQALGQGPQFIFQYYREEENGRGNFPPRFSGLQFPNYSSELNVNALELDDSALYLCASSFPGGPDNEQFFGPGTRLTVL.